One sample yielded the 25 T cell receptor beta chains listed below, sequenced in a study of identical twins. In TCRdb, the 5' RACE reads were re-called with MiXCR into one record per CDR3 protein. The table lists a few hundred thousand distinct CDR3 sequences, less than 20% of them singletons, with 9.5% to 15% in the top ten. The source material was naive T cells sorted from blood. Receptors were obtained from a man aged 45-65 years in good health.

The V call is TRBV29-1, the J call TRBJ2-7; TRBD2 aligns across 12 bases. V lost 8 bases and J lost 1; bases outside the gene matches: 6. The germline V gene has CDR1 SQVTM and CDR2 ANQGSEA. This CDR3 is 14 amino acids long. DNA for the CDR3: TGCAGCCCACTACTAGCGGGAGGATCCTACGAGCAGTACTTC. Translating it yields CSPLLAGGSYEQYF.

This clonotype was recorded many times. V and J are TRBV7-2 and TRBJ1-5, with D tentatively TRBD1 (5 bases). V lost 4 bases and J 4 bases, leaving 11 bases between the germline ends. The CDR3 is 14 residues long. From germline, CDR1 is SGHTA and CDR2 FQGNSA. This chain's CDR3 is CASSWRGGNQPQHF. As DNA, the CDR3 is TGTGCCAGCAGCTGGAGGGGAGGTAATCAGCCCCAGCATTTT. Complete variable domain (other parts from reference TRBV7-2 and TRBJ1-5): GAGVSQSPSNKVTEKGKDVELRCDPISGHTALYWYRQSLGQGLEFLIYFQGNSAPDKSGLPSDRFSAERTGGSVSTLTIQRTQQEDSAVYLCASSWRGGNQPQHFGDGTRLSIL.

This clonotype was observed many times. V and J are TRBV7-6 and TRBJ1-6; D remains unclear. The CDR3 extends over 12 amino acids. V was pared by 2 bases and J by 7 bases, with 3 bases between. The germline CDR1 and CDR2 sequences are SGHVS and FNYEAQ. CDR3 in amino acids: CASSLRNSPLHF. The CDR3 DNA is TGTGCCAGCAGCTTAAGGAATTCACCCCTCCACTTT.

This clonotype was seen many times. The chain combines TRBV21-1 with TRBJ2-1; the table's D call TRBD1 went unverified against the DNA. TRBV21-1 is listed as a pseudogene. The CDR3 extends over 13 amino acids. DNA of the CDR3: TGTGCCTCTTTCGACAGAAAATACAATGAGCAGTTCTTC. Protein product: CASFDRKYNEQFF.

The chain joins TRBV9 to TRBJ1-1; possible D gene TRBD1, 5 bases. V lost 2 bases to trimming and J lost 8 bases, with 16 bases between them. The length of the CDR3 is 14 residues. CDR1 is SGDLS and CDR2 is YYNGEE in the germline V gene. This CDR3 reads CASSVEEGTIEAFF. The CDR3 coding sequence is TGTGCCAGCAGCGTGGAGGAGGGGACGATCGAAGCTTTCTTT.

This clonotype was detected many times. The J gene is TRBJ2-1, the V gene TRBV20-1, with TRBD1 matching over 7 bases. V was pared by 3 bases and J by 5 bases, with 7 bases of the junction left unmatched. Looked up from germline, CDR1 is DFQATT and CDR2 is SNEGSKA (reference sequence). The CDR3 length is 14 residues. The chain's CDR3 is CSASQGVRDNEQFF. The CDR3 DNA reads as TGCAGTGCTAGTCAGGGGGTAAGGGACAATGAGCAGTTCTTC.

The J gene is TRBJ2-1, the V gene TRBV20-1; TRBD2 might be the D (6 bases). Germline CDR1 reads DFQATT; CDR2 reads SNEGSKA (reference sequence). This CDR3 is built from 14 residues. Trimming cost V 4 bases and J 6 bases, with 16 bases left between them. Here the CDR3 reads CSANRGLPSNEQFF. In DNA form, the CDR3 reads TGCAGTGCTAATAGGGGACTCCCTAGCAATGAGCAGTTCTTC.

This clonotype has at least ten counts. The genes are TRBV7-8 and TRBJ2-1; D is uncertain. This CDR3 spans 12 amino acids. Germline CDR1 SGHVS, CDR2 FQNEAQ. V was clipped by 1 base and J by 10 bases, with 8 bases between them. The CDR3, as DNA: TGTGCCAGCAGCTTAGGGTCGTCGGAGCAGTTCTTC. The encoded protein is CASSLGSSEQFF.

The chain combines TRBV6-5 with TRBJ2-2; no firm D call. Germline V CDR1 and CDR2: MNHEY, SVGAGI. CDR3 size: 15 residues. V was shortened by 2 bases and J by 8 bases, with 15 bases between the two germline ends. The CDR3 region has the DNA TGTGCCAGCAGTTACGGACCGCATGCCTTGGGGGAGCTGTTTTTT. Protein sequence: CASSYGPHALGELFF.

The chain employs TRBV7-9 and TRBJ1-4; no clear D gene. CDR3 size: 13 residues. Per the germline V gene, CDR1 is SEHNR and CDR2 is FQNEAQ (reference sequence). Trimming removed 6 bases from V and 5 bases from J, with 10 bases in between. The CDR3 reads CASRTALNEKLFF. The CDR3 nucleotides read TGTGCCAGCAGGACGGCCCTCAATGAAAAACTGTTTTTT.

This rearrangement joins TRBV7-2 to TRBJ1-4, with D perhaps matching TRBD1 (5 bases). The CDR3 spans 12 residues. Germline V gives CDR1 SGHTA, CDR2 FQGNSA. Trimming pared 4 bases from V and 13 bases from J, leaving 13 bases between. The CDR3 DNA sequence: TGTGCCAGCAGCTCCTCTGGGGGTTTACTGTTTTTT. This translates into CASSSSGGLLFF.

This clonotype was observed at least ten times. The DNA for the CDR3 is TGTGCCAGCACCCGGGACAGTTCCGGCTACGAGCAGTACTTC. Its protein product is CASTRDSSGYEQYF. This chain joins TRBV5-6 and TRBJ2-7; 7 bases match TRBD1. The junction had 9 bases not matched to a gene; V was cut back by 6 bases and J by 3 bases. Looked up from germline, CDR1 is SGHDT and CDR2 is YYEEEE. This CDR3 has 14 amino acids.

This clonotype was seen more than once but under ten times. In DNA form, the CDR3 reads TGCGCCAGCAGCCAAGAGAAGCTGCTCGAGCAGTACTTC. Protein product: CASSQEKLLEQYF. This chain links TRBV4-3 with TRBJ2-7, with D unclear. CDR1 LGHNA and CDR2 YSLEER come from the germline V gene. V was trimmed by 0 bases and J by 6 bases, leaving 9 bases between them. This CDR3 contains 13 residues.

The genes are TRBV20-1 and TRBJ2-7, with a tentative D call TRBD2 (5 bases). V gave up 5 bases and J gave up 1 base, with 12 bases separating them. CDR3 length: 13 residues. The germline V gene encodes CDR1 DFQATT and CDR2 SNEGSKA (reference sequence). CDR3 in DNA: TGCAGTGCTCGGACGGGGAAATCCTACGAGCAGTACTTC. This translates into CSARTGKSYEQYF.

This clonotype was detected a few times. The chain combines TRBV4-3 with TRBJ2-2; D ambiguous. From germline, CDR1 is LGHNA and CDR2 YSLEER. Trimming cost V 0 bases and J 0 bases, with 2 bases left between them. The CDR3 is 14 residues long. The CDR3 loop is CASSQDPNTGELFF. The CDR3 DNA follows: TGCGCCAGCAGCCAAGATCCGAACACCGGGGAGCTGTTTTTT.

The rearrangement links TRBV5-1 to TRBJ2-7, with 7 bases identical to TRBD1. The V segment lost 4 bases and the J segment 5 bases; nucleotides outside the gene matches: 12. This CDR3 has 15 residues. The V gene's germline CDR1 is SGHRS and CDR2 YFSETQ. This chain's CDR3 is CASSPTPTGAHEQYF. The CDR3 DNA reads TGCGCCAGCAGCCCCACCCCCACAGGGGCGCACGAGCAGTACTTC.

This clonotype was seen only a few times. V is TRBV12-3 or TRBV12-4 and J is TRBJ1-5, with a weak D call TRBD1 (5 bases). This CDR3 contains 14 residues. Trimming shortened V by 1 base and J by 7 bases, and 11 bases separated the two germline ends. For the CDR3, the DNA is TGTGCCAGCAGTTTAGGGGCAGGGCACCAGCCCCAGCATTTT. This gives the protein CASSLGAGHQPQHF.

There are many counts of this clonotype. The gene calls are TRBV29-1 and TRBJ2-5; 8 positions agree with TRBD2. Germline V gene data show CDR1 as SQVTM and CDR2 as ANQGSEA. The V and J ends lost 6 bases and 5 bases, in that order; junction bases with no gene match: 14. The CDR3 has 15 amino acids. The CDR3, as DNA: TGCAGCGTCGATACAGGGCCGACGGGGGGGGAGACCCAGTACTTC. It specifies CSVDTGPTGGETQYF.

The V and J genes are TRBV7-2 and TRBJ2-7; tentatively, D is TRBD1 or TRBD2 (5 bases each). Germline V gene lookup returns CDR1 SGHTA and CDR2 FQGNSA. Trimming cost V 0 bases and J 6 bases, with 15 bases left between them. The CDR3 extends over 15 amino acids. CDR3 coding DNA: TGTGCCAGCAGCTTAGCAGGGGCCCATGCGGGCGAGCAGTACTTC. The encoded protein is CASSLAGAHAGEQYF.

This clonotype was found many times. The rearrangement uses TRBV6-2 or TRBV6-3 and TRBJ2-7, with D maybe TRBD2 (6 bases). V dropped 0 bases and J dropped 3 bases, with 6 bases sitting between them. The CDR3 runs to 13 residues. From germline, CDR1 is MNHEY and CDR2 SVGEGT. Here the CDR3 reads CASSYSRGYEQYF. The CDR3 DNA follows: TGTGCCAGCAGTTACTCGCGGGGCTACGAGCAGTACTTC.

In DNA form, the CDR3 reads TGTGCCAGCAGGTCAGCGGGCACTAGCACAGATACGCAGTATTTT. Amino acids: CASRSAGTSTDTQYF. The chain uses TRBV25-1 and TRBJ2-3, with a possible D match to TRBD2 (6 bases). Germline loops: CDR1 MGHDK, CDR2 SYGVNS. V dropped 6 bases and J dropped 0 bases, with 13 bases sitting between them. This CDR3 contains 15 residues.

This clonotype appeared many times. V is TRBV28 and J is TRBJ2-1, with D maybe TRBD2 (6 bases). Germline V gives CDR1 MDHEN, CDR2 SYDVKM. Trimming took 5 bases from V and 6 from J, leaving 17 bases between them. The CDR3 totals 15 residues. Here the CDR3 DNA reads TGTGCCAGCAGTATTGTGGTCGGGGGACTCAATGAGCAGTTCTTC. Protein: CASSIVVGGLNEQFF.

This clonotype was seen at least ten times. The chain uses TRBV6-5 and TRBJ2-2; D is unresolved. This CDR3 comprises 13 residues. The ends were cut back, 2 bases at V and 4 bases at J, with 5 bases in the middle. Germline V gene lookup returns CDR1 MNHEY and CDR2 SVGAGI. The CDR3 DNA reads as TGTGCCAGCAGTTACATGGGCACCGGGGAGCTGTTTTTT. As protein: CASSYMGTGELFF.

This clonotype was counted at least ten times. The rearrangement links TRBV6-2 or TRBV6-3 to TRBJ1-1, with D tentatively TRBD1 (5 bases). The CDR3 has 13 residues. V was shortened by 5 bases and J by 3 bases, with 10 bases between the two germline ends. Germline V gives CDR1 MNHEY, CDR2 SVGEGT. The CDR3, as DNA: TGTGCCAGCAGTGACAGTCTCGACACTGAAGCTTTCTTT. It yields the protein CASSDSLDTEAFF.

This clonotype occurred a few times. The J gene is TRBJ2-5, the V gene TRBV5-4, with D possibly being TRBD2 (5 bases). Germline values: CDR1 SGHNT, CDR2 YYREEE (reference sequence). V was pared by 4 bases and J by 3 bases, with 10 bases between. This CDR3 spans 13 amino acids. The CDR3 DNA reads TGTGCCAGCAGCGGCGGGTTAAAAGAGACCCAGTACTTC. It yields the protein CASSGGLKETQYF.